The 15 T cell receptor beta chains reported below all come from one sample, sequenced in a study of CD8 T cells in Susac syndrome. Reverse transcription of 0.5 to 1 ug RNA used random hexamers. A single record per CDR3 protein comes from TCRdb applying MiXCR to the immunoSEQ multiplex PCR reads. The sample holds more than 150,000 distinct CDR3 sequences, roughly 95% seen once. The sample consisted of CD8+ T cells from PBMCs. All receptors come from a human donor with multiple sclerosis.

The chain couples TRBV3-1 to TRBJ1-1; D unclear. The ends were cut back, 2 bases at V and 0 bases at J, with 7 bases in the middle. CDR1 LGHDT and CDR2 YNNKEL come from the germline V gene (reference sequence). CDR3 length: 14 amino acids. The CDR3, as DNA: TGTGCCAGCAGCCAAACCGGGGTGAACACTGAAGCTTTCTTT. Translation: CASSQTGVNTEAFF.

The CDR3 spells CASSWGGEPPLHF. The CDR3 DNA reads TGTGCCAGCAGCTGGGGTGGGGAGCCACCCCTCCACTTT. The chain carries TRBV11-2 and TRBJ1-6; D ambiguous. The length of the CDR3 is 13 residues. V was clipped by 4 bases and J by 11 bases, with 12 bases between them. Per germline, CDR1 SGHAT and CDR2 FQNNGV.

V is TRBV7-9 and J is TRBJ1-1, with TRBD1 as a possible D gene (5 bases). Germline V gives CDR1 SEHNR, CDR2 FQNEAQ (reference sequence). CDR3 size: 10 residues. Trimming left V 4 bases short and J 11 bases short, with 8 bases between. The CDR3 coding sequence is TGTGCCAGCAGCTATGAGGGGGCTTTCTTT. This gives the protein CASSYEGAFF.

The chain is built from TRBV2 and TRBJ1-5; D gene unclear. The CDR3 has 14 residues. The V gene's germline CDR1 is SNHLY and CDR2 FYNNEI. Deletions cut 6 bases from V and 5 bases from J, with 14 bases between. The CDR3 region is CASRAGGYDQPQHF. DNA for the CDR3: TGTGCCAGCAGGGCTGGAGGGTATGATCAGCCCCAGCATTTT.

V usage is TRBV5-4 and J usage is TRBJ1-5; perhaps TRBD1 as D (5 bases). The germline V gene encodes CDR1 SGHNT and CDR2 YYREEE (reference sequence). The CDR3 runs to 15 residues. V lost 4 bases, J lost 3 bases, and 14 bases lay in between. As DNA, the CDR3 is TGTGCCAGCAGCCCCGGCCGGGGGACCAATCAGCCCCAGCATTTT. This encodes CASSPGRGTNQPQHF.

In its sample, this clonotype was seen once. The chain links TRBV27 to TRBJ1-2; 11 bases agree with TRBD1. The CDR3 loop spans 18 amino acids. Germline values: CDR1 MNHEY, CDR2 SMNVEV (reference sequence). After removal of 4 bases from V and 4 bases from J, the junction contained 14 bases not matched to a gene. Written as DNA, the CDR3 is TGTGCCAGCAGTTCCCTGAGTATCGGACAGGGGGCCGGCTATGGCTACACCTTC. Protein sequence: CASSSLSIGQGAGYGYTF.

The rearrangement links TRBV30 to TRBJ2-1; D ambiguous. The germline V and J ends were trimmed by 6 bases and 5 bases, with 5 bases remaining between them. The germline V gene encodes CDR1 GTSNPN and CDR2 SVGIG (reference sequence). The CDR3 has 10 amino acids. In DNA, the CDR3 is TGTGCCTGCTCGGACAATGAGCAGTTCTTC. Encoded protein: CACSDNEQFF.

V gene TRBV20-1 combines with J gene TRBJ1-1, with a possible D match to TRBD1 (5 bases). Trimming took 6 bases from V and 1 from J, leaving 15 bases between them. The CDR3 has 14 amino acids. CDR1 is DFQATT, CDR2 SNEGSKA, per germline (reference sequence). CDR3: CSAPIPGENTEAFF. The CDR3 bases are TGCAGTGCCCCCATCCCGGGGGAGAACACTGAAGCTTTCTTT.

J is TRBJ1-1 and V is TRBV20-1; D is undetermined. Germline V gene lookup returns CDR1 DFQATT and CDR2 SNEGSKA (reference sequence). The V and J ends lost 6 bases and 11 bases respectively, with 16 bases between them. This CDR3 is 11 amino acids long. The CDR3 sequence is CSALDHPWAFF. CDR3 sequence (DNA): TGCAGTGCCCTGGACCATCCTTGGGCTTTCTTT.

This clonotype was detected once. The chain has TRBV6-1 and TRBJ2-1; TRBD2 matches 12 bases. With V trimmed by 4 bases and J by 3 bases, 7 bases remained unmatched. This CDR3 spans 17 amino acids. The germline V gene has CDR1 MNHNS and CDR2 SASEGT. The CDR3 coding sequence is TGTGCCAGCAGTGCGGCTAGCGGGGGGGCGTACTACAATGAGCAGTTCTTC. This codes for CASSAASGGAYYNEQFF.

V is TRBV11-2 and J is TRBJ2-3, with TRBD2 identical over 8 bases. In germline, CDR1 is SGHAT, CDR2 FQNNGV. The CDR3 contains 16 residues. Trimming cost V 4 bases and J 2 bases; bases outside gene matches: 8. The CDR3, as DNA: TGTGCCAGCAGCTCCCTGGCGGGGGGTTTCACAGATACGCAGTATTTT. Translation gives CASSSLAGGFTDTQYF.

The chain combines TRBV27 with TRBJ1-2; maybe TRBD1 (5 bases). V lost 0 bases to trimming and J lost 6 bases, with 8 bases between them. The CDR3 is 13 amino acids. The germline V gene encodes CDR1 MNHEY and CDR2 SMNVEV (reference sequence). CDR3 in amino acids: CASSLSRAHGYTF. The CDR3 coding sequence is TGTGCCAGCAGTTTATCCAGGGCACATGGCTACACCTTC.

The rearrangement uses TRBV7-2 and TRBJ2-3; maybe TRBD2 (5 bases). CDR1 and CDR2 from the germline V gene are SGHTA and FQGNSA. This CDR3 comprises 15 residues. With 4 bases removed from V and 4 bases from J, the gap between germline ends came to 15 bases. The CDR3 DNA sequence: TGTGCCAGCAGCTCGGAACGCTCGGGATCAGATACGCAGTATTTT. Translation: CASSSERSGSDTQYF. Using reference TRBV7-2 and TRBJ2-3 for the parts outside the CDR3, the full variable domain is GAGVSQSPSNKVTEKGKDVELRCDPISGHTALYWYRQSLGQGLEFLIYFQGNSAPDKSGLPSDRFSAERTGGSVSTLTIQRTQQEDSAVYLCASSSERSGSDTQYFGPGTRLTVL.

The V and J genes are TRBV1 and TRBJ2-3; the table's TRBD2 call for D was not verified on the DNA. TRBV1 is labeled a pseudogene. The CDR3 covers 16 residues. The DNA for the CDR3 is TGCACCAGCAGCCAAGATAAGCGGGGGACCACAGATACGCAGTATTTT. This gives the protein CTSSQDKRGTTDTQYF.

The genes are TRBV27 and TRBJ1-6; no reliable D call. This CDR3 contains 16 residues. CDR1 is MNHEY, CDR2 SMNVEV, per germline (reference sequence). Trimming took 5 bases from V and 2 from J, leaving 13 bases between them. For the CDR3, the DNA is TGTGCCAGCAGTGTGGGTACCGGGACCTATAATTCACCCCTCCACTTT. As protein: CASSVGTGTYNSPLHF.